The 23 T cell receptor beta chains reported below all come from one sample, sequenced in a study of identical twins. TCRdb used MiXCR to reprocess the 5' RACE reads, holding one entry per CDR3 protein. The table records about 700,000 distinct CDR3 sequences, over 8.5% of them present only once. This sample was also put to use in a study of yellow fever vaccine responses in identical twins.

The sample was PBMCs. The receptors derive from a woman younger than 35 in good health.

CDR3 nucleotides: TGTGCCAGCAGCTCCCTCTTGAGCGGGGAAGTCTATACGCAGTATTTT. Translation gives CASSSLLSGEVYTQYF. This chain uses TRBV7-9 with TRBJ2-3; 7 bases align to TRBD2. Germline V lookup: CDR1 SEHNR, CDR2 FQNEAQ (reference sequence). J lost 7 bases, V lost 4 bases, and 14 bases had no gene match. This CDR3 has 16 residues.

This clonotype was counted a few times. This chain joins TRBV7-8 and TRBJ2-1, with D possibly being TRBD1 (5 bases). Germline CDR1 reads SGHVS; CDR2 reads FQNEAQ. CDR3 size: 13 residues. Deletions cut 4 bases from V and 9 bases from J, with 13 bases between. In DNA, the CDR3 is TGTGCCAGCAGCTGGACGCCTAGGGGTGAGCAGTTCTTC. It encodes CASSWTPRGEQFF.

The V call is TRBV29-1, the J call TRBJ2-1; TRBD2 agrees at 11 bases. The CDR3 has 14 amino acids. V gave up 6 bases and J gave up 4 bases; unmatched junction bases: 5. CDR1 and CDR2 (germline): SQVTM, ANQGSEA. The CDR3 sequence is CSVATSGTYNEQFF. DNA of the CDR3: TGCAGCGTGGCGACTAGCGGGACTTACAATGAGCAGTTCTTC.

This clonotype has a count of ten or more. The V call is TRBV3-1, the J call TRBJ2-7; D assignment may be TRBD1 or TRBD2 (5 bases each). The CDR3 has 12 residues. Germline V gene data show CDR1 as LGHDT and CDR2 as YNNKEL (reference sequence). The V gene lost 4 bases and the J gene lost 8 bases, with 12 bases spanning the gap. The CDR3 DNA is TGTGCCAGCAGCCCGAGAGAGGGGAAGCAGTACTTC. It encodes CASSPREGKQYF.

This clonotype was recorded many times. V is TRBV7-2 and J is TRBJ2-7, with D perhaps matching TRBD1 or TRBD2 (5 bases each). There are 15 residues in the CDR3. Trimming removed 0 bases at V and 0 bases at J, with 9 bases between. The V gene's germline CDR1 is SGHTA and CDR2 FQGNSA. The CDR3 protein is CASSLAGTSSYEQYF. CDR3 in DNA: TGTGCCAGCAGCTTAGCCGGGACGAGCTCCTACGAGCAGTACTTC.

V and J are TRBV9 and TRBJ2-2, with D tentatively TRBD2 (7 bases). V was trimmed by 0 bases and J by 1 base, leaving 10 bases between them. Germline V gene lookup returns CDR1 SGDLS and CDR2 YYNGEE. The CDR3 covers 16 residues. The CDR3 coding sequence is TGTGCCAGCAGCGTAGGGCGGGGGCGGAACACCGGGGAGCTGTTTTTT. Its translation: CASSVGRGRNTGELFF.

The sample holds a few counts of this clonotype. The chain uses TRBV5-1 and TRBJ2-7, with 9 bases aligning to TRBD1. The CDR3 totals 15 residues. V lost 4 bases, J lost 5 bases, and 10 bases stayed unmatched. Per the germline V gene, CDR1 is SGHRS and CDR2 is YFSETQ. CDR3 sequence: CASSATGTGFHEQYF. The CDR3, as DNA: TGCGCCAGCAGCGCCACCGGGACAGGGTTCCACGAGCAGTACTTC.

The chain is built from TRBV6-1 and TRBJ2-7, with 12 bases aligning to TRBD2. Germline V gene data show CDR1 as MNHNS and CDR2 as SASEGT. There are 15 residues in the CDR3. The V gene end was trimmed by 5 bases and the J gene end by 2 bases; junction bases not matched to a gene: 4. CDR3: CASSTTSGGTYEQYF. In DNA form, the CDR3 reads TGTGCCAGCAGTACGACTAGCGGGGGAACCTACGAGCAGTACTTC.

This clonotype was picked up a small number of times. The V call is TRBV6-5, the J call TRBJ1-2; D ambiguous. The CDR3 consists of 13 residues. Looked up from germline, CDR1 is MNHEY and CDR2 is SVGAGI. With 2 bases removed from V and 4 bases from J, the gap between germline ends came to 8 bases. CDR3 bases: TGTGCCAGCAGTTACACTCAGACCTATGGCTACACCTTC. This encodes CASSYTQTYGYTF.

The CDR3 sequence: CATSAGQGVTYEQYF. The CDR3 bases are TGTGCCACCAGCGCTGGACAGGGGGTCACCTACGAGCAGTACTTC. The V and J genes are TRBV15 and TRBJ2-7, with 10 bases identical to TRBD1. Germline V gene lookup returns CDR1 LNHNV and CDR2 YYDKDF (reference sequence). This CDR3 has 15 amino acids. The V segment lost 5 bases and the J segment 2 bases; nucleotides outside the gene matches: 6.

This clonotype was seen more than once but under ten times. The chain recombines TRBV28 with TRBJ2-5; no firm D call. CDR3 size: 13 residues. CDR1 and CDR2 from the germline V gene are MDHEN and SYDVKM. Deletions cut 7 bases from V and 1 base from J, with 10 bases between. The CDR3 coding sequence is TGTGCCAGCAACGTAGGCAGCCAAGAGACCCAGTACTTC. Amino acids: CASNVGSQETQYF.

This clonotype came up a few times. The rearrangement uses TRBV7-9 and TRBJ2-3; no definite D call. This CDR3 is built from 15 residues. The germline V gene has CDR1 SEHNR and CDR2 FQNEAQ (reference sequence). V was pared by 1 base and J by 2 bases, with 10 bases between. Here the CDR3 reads CASSLVPLVTDTQYF. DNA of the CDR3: TGTGCCAGCAGCTTAGTTCCGCTAGTCACAGATACGCAGTATTTT.

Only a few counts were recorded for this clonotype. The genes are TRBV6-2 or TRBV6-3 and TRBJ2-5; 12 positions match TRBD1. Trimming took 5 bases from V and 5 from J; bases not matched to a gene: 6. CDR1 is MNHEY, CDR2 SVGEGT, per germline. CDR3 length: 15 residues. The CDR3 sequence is CASSPGTGGGETQYF. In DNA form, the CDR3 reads TGTGCCAGCAGTCCAGGGACAGGGGGCGGCGAGACCCAGTACTTC.

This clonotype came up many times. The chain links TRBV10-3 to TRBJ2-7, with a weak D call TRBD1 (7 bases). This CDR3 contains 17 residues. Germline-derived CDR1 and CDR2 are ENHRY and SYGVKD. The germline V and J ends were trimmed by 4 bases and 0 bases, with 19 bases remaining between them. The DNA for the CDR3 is TGTGCCATCAGTGGTTGGGATAGGGGGGACAGCTCCTACGAGCAGTACTTC. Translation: CAISGWDRGDSSYEQYF.

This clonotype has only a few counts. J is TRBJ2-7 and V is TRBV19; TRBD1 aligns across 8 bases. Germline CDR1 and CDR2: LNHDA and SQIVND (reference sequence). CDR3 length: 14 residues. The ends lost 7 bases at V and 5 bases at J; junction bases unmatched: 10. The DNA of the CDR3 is TGTGCCAGTACCTCAGGGGGCCTCCTCGACGAGCAGTACTTC. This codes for CASTSGGLLDEQYF.

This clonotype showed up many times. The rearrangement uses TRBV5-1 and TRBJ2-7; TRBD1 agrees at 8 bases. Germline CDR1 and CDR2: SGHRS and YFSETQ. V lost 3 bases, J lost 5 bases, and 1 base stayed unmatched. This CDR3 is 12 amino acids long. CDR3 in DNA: TGCGCCAGCAGCTCAGGGGGCGACGAGCAGTACTTC. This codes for CASSSGGDEQYF.

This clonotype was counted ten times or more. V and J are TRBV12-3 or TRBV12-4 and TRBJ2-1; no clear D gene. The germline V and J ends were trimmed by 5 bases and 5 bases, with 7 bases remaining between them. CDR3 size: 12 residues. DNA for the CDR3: TGTGCCAGCAGTAGGTATAACAATGAGCAGTTCTTC. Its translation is CASSRYNNEQFF.

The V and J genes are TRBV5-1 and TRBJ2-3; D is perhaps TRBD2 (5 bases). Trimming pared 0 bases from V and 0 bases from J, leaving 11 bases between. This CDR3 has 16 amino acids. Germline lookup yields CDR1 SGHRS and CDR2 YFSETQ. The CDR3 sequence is CASSLVSGMSTDTQYF. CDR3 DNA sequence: TGCGCCAGCAGCTTGGTTTCCGGGATGAGCACAGATACGCAGTATTTT.

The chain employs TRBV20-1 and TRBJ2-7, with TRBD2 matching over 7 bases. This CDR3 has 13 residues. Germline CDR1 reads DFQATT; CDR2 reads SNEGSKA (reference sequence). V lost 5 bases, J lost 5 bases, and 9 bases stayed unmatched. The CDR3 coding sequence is TGCAGTGCTGAGGCCGCGGGAGCGGACGAGCAGTACTTC. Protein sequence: CSAEAAGADEQYF.

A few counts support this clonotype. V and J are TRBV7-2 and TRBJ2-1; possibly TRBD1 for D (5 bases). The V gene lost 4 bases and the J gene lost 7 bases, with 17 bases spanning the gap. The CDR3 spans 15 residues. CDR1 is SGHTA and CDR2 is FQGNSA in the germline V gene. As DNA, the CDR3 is TGTGCCAGCAGCTCGCTATTAGTAGGGGCGAATGAGCAGTTCTTC. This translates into CASSSLLVGANEQFF.

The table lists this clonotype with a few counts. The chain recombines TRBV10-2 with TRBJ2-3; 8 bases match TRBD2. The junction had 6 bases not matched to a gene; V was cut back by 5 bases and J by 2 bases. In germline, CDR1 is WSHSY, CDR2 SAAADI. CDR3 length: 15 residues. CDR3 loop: CASSRRGGYTDTQYF. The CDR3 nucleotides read TGCGCCAGCAGTAGACGGGGGGGATACACAGATACGCAGTATTTT.

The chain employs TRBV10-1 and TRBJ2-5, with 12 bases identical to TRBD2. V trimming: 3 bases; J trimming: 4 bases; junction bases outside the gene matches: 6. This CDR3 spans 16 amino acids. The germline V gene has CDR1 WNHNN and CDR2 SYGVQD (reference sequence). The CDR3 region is CASSERTSGVGETQYF. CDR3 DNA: TGCGCCAGCAGTGAAAGGACTAGCGGGGTTGGAGAGACCCAGTACTTC.

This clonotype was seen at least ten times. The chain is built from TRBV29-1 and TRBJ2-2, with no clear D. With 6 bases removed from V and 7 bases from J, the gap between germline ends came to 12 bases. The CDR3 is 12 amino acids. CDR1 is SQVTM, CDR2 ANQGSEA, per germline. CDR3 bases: TGCAGCGTCGAGGTTCGACTCGGGGAGCTGTTTTTT. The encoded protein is CSVEVRLGELFF.